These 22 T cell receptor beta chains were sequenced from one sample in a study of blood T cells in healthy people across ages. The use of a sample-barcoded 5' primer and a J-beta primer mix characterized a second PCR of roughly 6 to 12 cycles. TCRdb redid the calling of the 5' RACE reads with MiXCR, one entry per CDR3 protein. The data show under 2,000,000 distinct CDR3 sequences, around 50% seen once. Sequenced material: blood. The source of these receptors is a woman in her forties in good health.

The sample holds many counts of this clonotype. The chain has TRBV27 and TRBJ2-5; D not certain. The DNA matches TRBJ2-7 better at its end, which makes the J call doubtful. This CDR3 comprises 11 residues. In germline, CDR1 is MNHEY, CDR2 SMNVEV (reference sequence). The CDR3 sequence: CASSFLDEQYF. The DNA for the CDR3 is TGTGCCAGCAGTTTTTTGGACGAGCAGTACTTC.

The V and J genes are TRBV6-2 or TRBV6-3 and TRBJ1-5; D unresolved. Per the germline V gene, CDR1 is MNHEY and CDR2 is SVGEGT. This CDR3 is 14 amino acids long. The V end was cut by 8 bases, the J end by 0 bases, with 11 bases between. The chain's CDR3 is CASEPHSSNQPQHF. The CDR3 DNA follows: TGTGCCAGCGAGCCTCACAGTAGCAATCAGCCCCAGCATTTT.

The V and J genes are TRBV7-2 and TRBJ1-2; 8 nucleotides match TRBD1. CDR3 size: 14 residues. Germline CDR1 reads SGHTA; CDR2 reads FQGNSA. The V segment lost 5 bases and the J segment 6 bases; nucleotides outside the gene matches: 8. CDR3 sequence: CASSVKTGDNGYTF. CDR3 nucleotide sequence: TGTGCCAGCAGCGTAAAGACAGGGGACAATGGCTACACCTTC.

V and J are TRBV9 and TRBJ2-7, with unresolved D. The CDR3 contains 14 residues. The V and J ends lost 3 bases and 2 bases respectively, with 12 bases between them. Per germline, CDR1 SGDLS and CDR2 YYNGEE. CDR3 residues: CASSGIDGAYEQYF. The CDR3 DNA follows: TGTGCCAGCAGCGGAATCGACGGCGCCTACGAGCAGTACTTC.

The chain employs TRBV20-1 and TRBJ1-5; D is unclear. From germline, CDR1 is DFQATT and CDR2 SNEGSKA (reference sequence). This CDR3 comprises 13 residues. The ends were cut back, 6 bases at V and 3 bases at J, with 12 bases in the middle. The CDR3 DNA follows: TGCAGTGCGCAGGACCTAAACAATCAGCCCCAGCATTTT. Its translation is CSAQDLNNQPQHF.

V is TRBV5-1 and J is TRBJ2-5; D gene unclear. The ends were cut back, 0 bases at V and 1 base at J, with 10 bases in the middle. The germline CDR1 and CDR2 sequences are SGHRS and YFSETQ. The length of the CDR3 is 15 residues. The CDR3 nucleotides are TGCGCCAGCAGCTTGGGTAGGGTTTCCCAAGAGACCCAGTACTTC. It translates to CASSLGRVSQETQYF.

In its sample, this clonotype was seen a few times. This chain's CDR3 is CASRTGNSPLHF. The CDR3 DNA follows: TGTGCCAGCAGGACCGGTAATTCACCCCTCCACTTT. The chain employs TRBV28 and TRBJ1-6; D ambiguous. The V end was cut by 6 bases, the J end by 6 bases, with 6 bases between. CDR3 size: 12 residues. The germline V gene has CDR1 MDHEN and CDR2 SYDVKM.

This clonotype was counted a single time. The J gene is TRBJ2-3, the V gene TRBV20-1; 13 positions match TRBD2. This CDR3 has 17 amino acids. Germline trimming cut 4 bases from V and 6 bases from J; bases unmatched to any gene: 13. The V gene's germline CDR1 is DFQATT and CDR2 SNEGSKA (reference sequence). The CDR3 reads CSATGLAGDHRADTQYF. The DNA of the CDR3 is TGCAGTGCTACCGGACTAGCGGGGGACCACCGGGCGGATACGCAGTATTTT.

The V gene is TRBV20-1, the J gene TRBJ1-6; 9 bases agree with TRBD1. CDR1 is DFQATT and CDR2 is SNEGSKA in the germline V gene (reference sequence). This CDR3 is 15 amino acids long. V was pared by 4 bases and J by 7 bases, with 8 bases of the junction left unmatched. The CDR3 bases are TGCAGTGCTACACACCAAGGACAGGGGAATTCACCCCTCCACTTT. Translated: CSATHQGQGNSPLHF.

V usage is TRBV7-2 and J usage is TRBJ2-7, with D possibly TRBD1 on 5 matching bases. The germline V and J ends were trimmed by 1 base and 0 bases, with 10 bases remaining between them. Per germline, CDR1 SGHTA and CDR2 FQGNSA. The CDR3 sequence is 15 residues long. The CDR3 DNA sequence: TGTGCCAGCAGCTTAGTGTCACAGGCCTCCTACGAGCAGTACTTC. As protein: CASSLVSQASYEQYF.

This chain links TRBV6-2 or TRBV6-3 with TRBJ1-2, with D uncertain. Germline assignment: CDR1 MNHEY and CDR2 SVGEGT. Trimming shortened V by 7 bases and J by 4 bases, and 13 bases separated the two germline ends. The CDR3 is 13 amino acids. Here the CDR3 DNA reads TGTGCCAGCACCGCAGTGGTCCCCTATGGCTACACCTTC. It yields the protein CASTAVVPYGYTF.

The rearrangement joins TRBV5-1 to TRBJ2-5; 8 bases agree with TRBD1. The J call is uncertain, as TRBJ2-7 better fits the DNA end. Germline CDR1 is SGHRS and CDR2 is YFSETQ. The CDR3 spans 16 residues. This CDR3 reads CASSRKQGVLPNEQYF. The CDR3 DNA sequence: TGCGCCAGCAGCAGGAAACAGGGGGTTCTCCCTAACGAGCAGTACTTC.

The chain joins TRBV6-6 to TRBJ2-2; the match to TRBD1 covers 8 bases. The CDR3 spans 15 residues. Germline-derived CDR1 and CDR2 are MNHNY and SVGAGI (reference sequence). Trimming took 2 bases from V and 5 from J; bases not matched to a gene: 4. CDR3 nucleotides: TGTGCCAGCAGTTACGACAGGGGTGGGACCGGGGAGCTGTTTTTT. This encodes CASSYDRGGTGELFF.

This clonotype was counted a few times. The DNA for the CDR3 is TGTGCGCTGGAAGAGACCCAGTACTTC. It encodes CALEETQYF. This chain connects TRBV7-9 to TRBJ2-5; D not certain. There are 9 residues in the CDR3. Looked up from germline, CDR1 is SEHNR and CDR2 is FQNEAQ (reference sequence).

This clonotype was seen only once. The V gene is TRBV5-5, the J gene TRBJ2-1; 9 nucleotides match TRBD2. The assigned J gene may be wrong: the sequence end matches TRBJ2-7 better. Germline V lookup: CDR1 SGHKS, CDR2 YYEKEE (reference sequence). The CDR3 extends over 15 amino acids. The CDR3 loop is CASSQAGGSYNEQYF. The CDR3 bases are TGTGCCAGCAGTCAGGCGGGGGGGTCCTACAATGAGCAGTACTTC.

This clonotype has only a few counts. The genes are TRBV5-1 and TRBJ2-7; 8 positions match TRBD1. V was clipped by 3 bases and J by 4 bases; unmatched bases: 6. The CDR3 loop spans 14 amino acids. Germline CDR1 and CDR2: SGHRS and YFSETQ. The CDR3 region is CASSSDRVWYEQYF. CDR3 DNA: TGCGCCAGCAGCTCGGACAGGGTTTGGTACGAGCAGTACTTC.

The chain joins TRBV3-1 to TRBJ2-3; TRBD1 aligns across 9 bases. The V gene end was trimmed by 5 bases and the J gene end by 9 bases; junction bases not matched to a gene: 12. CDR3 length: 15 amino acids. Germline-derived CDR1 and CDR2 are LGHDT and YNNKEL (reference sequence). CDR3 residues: CASSFPGQGSRTQYF. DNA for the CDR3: TGTGCCAGCAGCTTCCCCGGACAGGGGAGTAGAACGCAGTATTTT.

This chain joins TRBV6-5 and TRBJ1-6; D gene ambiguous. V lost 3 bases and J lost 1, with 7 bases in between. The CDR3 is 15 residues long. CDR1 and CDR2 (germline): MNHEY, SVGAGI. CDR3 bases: TGTGCCAGCAGTTATAGGATATCCTATAATTCACCCCTCCACTTT. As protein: CASSYRISYNSPLHF.

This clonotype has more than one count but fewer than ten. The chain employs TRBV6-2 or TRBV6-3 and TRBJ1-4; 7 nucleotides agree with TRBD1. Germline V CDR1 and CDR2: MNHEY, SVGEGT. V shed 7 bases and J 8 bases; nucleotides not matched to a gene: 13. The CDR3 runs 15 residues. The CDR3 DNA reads TGTGCCAGCACGGAAACCGGGACAGCGGTGGAAAAACTGTTTTTT. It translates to CASTETGTAVEKLFF.

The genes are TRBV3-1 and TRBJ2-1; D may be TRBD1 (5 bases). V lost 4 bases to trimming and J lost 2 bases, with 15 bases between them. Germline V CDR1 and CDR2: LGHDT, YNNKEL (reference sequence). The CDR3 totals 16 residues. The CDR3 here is CASSPNGAWTYNEQFF. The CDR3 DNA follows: TGTGCCAGCAGCCCGAATGGGGCATGGACCTACAATGAGCAGTTCTTC.

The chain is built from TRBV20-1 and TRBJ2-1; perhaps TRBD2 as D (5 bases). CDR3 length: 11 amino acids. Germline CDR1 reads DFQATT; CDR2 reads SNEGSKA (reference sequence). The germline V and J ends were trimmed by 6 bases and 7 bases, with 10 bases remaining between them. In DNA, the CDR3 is TGCAGTGCCCGATGGGAGAATGAGCAGTTCTTC. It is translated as CSARWENEQFF.

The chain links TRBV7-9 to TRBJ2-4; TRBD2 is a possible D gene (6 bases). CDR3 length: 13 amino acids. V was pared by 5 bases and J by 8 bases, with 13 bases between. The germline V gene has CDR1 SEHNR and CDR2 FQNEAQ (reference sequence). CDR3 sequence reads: CASSPRGWDIQYF. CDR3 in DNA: TGTGCCAGCAGCCCCCGGGGGTGGGACATTCAGTACTTC.